This TCR beta chain emerged from a study of regulatory T cells in long-lasting Graves disease. There are 14 residues in the CDR3. CDR1 and CDR2 (germline): MDHEN, SYDVKM. V was cut by 2 bases and J by 3 bases, with 7 bases left in between. Relying on iRepertoire HTBI primers and Arm-PCR of CDR3 regions, the team built TCR beta libraries. TCRdb reanalysed the multiplex PCR reads using MiXCR and keeps one entry per CDR3 protein. The sample has 350,000 to 500,000 distinct CDR3 sequences; roughly 23% are singletons. Ten or more counts support this clonotype. Time point denoted: persistent/refractory GD, antithyroid drugs over 5 years with positive TRAb. The TCR library was prepared using RNA isolated from PBMCs.

This chain connects TRBV28 to TRBJ2-2; D might be TRBD1 (5 bases). The sequencing here drew on peripheral blood mononuclear cells (PBMCs), taken when the disease was refractory, from a patient treated with antithyroid drugs. The receptor comes from a female donor with Graves disease. As DNA, the CDR3 is TGTGCCAGCAGTTTAACAGGATACACCGGGGAGCTGTTTTTT. It yields the protein CASSLTGYTGELFF.